This TCR beta chain emerged from a study of T-cell memory formation after mild COVID-19. Study as a whole: Among the donors, TCR clusters were largely specific to each donor.

A single record per CDR3 protein comes from TCRdb applying MiXCR to the 5' RACE reads. The table lists a few hundred thousand distinct CDR3 sequences, 21% of them singletons. V was cut by 4 bases and J by 3 bases, with 13 bases left in between. CDR1 and CDR2 (germline): LNHDA, SQIVND (reference sequence). CDR3 length: 15 amino acids. Worth noting for this clonotype: Antigen unknown.

Study findings and constraints: Memory sampled before infection contained some responding clones, suggesting cross-reactive memory joined. Contracting clones localized mainly to CM and EM when CD4+ and mainly to EMRA when CD8+.

Source material: PBMCs or a T cell subset sorted from them (not recorded which). The sequence was collected from an adult woman who had mild COVID-19 (a few samples of this study predate the infection). Cell type and time point are not known. The chain carries TRBV19 and TRBJ2-1; the D gene is possibly TRBD2 (5 bases). In DNA form, the CDR3 reads TGTGCCAGTAGTAGAGGACTTACAGACTACAATGAGCAGTTCTTC. Protein: CASSRGLTDYNEQFF. Supplemented by reference TRBV19 and TRBJ2-1, the full variable domain reads DGGITQSPKYLFRKEGQNVTLSCEQNLNHDAMYWYRQDPGQGLRLIYYSQIVNDFQKGDIAEGYSVSREKKESFPLTVTSAQKNPTAFYLCASSRGLTDYNEQFFGPGTRLTVL.